This T cell receptor (beta chain) was sequenced during a study of cytotoxic CD8 clonotypes in ibrutinib-treated CLL. Study overall: The samples contained a few hundred thousand productive templates on average. They also contained an average of about 91,000 productive rearrangements.

Worth noting for this clone: As yet, its antigen is unknown.

From germline, CDR1 is SGHRS and CDR2 YFSETQ. V was pared by 3 bases and J by 2 bases, with 5 bases of the junction left unmatched. The CDR3 spans 14 residues. Clones were read by immunoSEQ multiplex PCR, and TCRdb kept only the in-frame ones, dropping some. The sample yields 150,000 or so clones, about 88% seen once. General study results and limits: Clonality increased at ibrutinib response and stayed stable in sustained remission. At progression, however, it fell back toward baseline. Circulating CD8+ T-cell counts were tracked by baseline clonality, which exceeded that of age-matched healthy donors. Under treatment, the uncommon public clonotypes either contracted or remained stable.

The chain couples TRBV5-1 to TRBJ2-7; 7 bases map to TRBD2. This receptor was taken from a human donor with chronic lymphocytic leukemia. The source material was PBMCs, sampled at disease progression, from a patient treated with ibrutinib. CDR3 loop: CASSSPLAAYEQYF. The CDR3 DNA sequence: TGCGCCAGCAGCTCCCCGCTAGCGGCCTACGAGCAGTACTTC.